This TCR beta chain was captured in a study of blood T cell repertoires in COVID-19. Study-wide background: Sample material is recorded as cDNA or gDNA derived from T cells, B-cell-depleted T cells, or PBMCs.

The protocol was immunoSEQ multiplex PCR, while the TCRdb copy is restricted to in-frame clones and leaves out a portion. The sample contains about 180,000 clones, around 85% of which appear only once. Per the germline V gene, CDR1 is LGHNA and CDR2 is YNFKEQ. V was cut by 1 base and J by 5 bases, with 28 bases left in between. The CDR3 consists of 20 residues. This receptor was identified in a man between 60 and 75 years old with acute or convalescent COVID-19. This chain connects TRBV4-2 to TRBJ2-3; possibly TRBD2 for D (6 bases). The sample comprised peripheral blood. CDR3 in amino acids: CASSQVSSSRDSLRGDTQYF. CDR3 coding DNA: TGTGCCAGCAGCCAAGTCTCGTCGAGCAGGGACTCACTCCGAGGAGATACGCAGTATTTT.